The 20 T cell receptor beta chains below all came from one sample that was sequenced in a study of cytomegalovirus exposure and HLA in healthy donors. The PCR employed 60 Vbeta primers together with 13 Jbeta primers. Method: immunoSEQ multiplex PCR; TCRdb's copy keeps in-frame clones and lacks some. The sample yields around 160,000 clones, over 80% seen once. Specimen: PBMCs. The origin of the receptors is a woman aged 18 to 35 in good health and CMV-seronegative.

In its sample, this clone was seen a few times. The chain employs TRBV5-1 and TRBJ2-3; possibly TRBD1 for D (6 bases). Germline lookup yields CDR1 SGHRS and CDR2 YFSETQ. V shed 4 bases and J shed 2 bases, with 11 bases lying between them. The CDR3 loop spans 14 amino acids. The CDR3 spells CASSLGQTTDTQYF. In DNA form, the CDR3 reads TGCGCCAGCAGCCTAGGACAGACCACAGATACGCAGTATTTT.

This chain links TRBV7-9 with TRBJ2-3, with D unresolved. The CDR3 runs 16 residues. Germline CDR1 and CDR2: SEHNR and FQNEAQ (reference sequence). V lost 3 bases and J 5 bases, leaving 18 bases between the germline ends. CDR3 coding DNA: TGTGCCAGCAGCTTCTCGTCCTCCCCAGTTGGAGATACGCAGTATTTT. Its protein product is CASSFSSSPVGDTQYF.

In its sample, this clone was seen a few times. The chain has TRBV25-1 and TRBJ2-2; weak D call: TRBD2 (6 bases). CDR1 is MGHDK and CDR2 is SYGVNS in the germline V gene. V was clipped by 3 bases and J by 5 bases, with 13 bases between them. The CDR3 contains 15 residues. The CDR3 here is CASSDATGETGELFF. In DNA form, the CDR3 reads TGTGCCAGCAGTGATGCTACGGGGGAAACCGGGGAGCTGTTTTTT.

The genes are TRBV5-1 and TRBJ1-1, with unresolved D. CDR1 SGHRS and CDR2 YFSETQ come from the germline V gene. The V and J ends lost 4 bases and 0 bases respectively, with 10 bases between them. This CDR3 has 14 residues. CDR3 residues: CASSTSGVNTEAFF. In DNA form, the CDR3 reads TGCGCCAGCAGCACGAGCGGAGTGAACACTGAAGCTTTCTTT.

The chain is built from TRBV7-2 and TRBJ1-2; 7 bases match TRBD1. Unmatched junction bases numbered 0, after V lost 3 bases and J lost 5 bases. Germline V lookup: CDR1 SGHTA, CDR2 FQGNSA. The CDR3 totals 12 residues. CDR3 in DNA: TGTGCCAGCAGCTTCAGGGGGTATGGCTACACCTTC. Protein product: CASSFRGYGYTF. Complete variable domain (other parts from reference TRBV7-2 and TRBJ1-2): GAGVSQSPSNKVTEKGKDVELRCDPISGHTALYWYRQSLGQGLEFLIYFQGNSAPDKSGLPSDRFSAERTGGSVSTLTIQRTQQEDSAVYLCASSFRGYGYTFGSGTRLTVV.

The DNA for the CDR3 is TGTGCCAGCAGGGCGGGGACTACCGGCTACACCTTC. Translation gives CASRAGTTGYTF. The rearrangement links TRBV25-1 to TRBJ1-2; D is perhaps TRBD1 (5 bases). CDR3 length: 12 residues. Trimming took off 6 bases at V and 8 bases at J, with 13 bases between the two ends. Per germline, CDR1 MGHDK and CDR2 SYGVNS.

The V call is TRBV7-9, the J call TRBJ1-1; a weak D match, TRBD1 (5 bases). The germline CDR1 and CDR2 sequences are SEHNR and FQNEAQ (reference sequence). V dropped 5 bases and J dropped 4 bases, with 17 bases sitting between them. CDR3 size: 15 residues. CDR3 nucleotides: TGTGCCAGCAGCGGCCGACATCTAAGGGGCACTGAAGCTTTCTTT. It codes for CASSGRHLRGTEAFF.

The CDR3 reads CASSEQGWGDTIYF. The CDR3 nucleotides read TGTGCCAGCAGCGAACAGGGGTGGGGAGACACCATATATTTT. V is TRBV7-9 and J is TRBJ1-3; TRBD1 agrees at 7 bases. This CDR3 is 14 amino acids long. CDR1 and CDR2 from the germline V gene are SEHNR and FQNEAQ (reference sequence). V trimming: 5 bases; J trimming: 8 bases; junction bases outside the gene matches: 9. Full variable domain (remainder filled in from reference TRBV7-9 and TRBJ1-3): DTGVSQNPRHKITKRGQNVTFRCDPISEHNRLYWYRQTLGQGPEFLTYFQNEAQLEKSRLLSDRFSAERPKGSFSTLEIQRTEQGDSAMYLCASSEQGWGDTIYFGEGSWLTVV.

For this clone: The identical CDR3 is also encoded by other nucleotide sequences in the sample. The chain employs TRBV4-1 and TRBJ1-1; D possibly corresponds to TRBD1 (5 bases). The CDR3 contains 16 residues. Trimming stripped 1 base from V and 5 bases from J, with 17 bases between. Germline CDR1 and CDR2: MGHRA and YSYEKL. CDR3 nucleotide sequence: TGCGCCAGCAGCCAAGGGGGAGGGACGGGGGGTACTGAAGCTTTCTTT. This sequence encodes CASSQGGGTGGTEAFF.

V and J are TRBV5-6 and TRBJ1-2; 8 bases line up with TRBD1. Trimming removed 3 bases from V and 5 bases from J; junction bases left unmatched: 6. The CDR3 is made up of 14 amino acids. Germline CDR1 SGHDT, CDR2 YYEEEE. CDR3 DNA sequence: TGTGCCAGCAGCTCAGGACAGGGACGGTATGGCTACACCTTC. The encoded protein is CASSSGQGRYGYTF.

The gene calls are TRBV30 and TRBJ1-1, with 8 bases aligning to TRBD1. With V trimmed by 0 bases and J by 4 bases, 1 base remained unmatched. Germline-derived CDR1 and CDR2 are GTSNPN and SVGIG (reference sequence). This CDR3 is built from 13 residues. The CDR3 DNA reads TGTGCCTGGAGTGTGGACAGGGCCACTGAAGCTTTCTTT. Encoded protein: CAWSVDRATEAFF.

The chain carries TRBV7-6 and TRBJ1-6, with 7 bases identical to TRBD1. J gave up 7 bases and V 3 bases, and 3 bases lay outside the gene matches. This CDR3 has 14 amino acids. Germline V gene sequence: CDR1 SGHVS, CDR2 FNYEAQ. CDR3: CASSLGQLNSPLHF. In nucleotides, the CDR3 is TGTGCCAGCAGCTTGGGACAGCTCAATTCACCCCTCCACTTT.

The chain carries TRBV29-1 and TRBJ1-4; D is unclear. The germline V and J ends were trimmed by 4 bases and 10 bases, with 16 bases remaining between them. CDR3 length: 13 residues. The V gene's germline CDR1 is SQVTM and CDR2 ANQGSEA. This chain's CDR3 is CSVVSALRGKLFF. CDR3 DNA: TGCAGCGTTGTGTCCGCCCTCCGGGGAAAACTGTTTTTT.

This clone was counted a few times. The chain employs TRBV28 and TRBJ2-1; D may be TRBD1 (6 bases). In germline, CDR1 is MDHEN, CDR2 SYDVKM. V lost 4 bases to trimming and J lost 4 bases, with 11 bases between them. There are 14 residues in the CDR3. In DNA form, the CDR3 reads TGTGCCAGCAGTTCCTTTGACAGGTACAATGAGCAGTTCTTC. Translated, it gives CASSSFDRYNEQFF.

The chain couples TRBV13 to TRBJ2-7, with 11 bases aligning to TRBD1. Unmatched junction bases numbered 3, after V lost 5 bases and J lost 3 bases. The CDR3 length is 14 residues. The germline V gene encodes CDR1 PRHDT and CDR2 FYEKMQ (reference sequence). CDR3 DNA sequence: TGTGCCAGCAGCCGGGGACAGGGGGGCTACGAGCAGTACTTC. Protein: CASSRGQGGYEQYF.

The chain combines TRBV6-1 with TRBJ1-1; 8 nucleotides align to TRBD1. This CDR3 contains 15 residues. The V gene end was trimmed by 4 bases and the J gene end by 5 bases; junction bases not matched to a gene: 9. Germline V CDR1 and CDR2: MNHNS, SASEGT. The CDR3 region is CASSAGGTGATEAFF. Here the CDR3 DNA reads TGTGCCAGCAGTGCAGGGGGCACTGGGGCGACTGAAGCTTTCTTT.

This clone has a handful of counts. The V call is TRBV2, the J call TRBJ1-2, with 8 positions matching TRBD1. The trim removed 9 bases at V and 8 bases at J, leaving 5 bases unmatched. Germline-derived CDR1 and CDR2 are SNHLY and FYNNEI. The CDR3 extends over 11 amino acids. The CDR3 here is CARRTGPGYTF. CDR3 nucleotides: TGTGCCAGGAGGACAGGGCCGGGCTACACCTTC.

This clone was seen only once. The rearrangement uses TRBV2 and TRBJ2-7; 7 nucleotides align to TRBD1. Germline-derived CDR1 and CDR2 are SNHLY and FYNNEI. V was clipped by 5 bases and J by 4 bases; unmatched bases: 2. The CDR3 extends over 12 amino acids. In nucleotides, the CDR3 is TGTGCCAGCAGTAGACAGGGTTACGAGCAGTACTTC. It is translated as CASSRQGYEQYF.

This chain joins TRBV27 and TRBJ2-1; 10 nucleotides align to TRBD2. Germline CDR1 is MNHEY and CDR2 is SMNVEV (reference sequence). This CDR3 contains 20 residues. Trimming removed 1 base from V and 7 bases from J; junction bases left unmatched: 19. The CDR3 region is CASSLFSPPLAGGLVNEQFF. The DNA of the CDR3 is TGTGCCAGCAGTTTATTTTCCCCACCGTTAGCGGGGGGCCTGGTAAATGAGCAGTTCTTC.

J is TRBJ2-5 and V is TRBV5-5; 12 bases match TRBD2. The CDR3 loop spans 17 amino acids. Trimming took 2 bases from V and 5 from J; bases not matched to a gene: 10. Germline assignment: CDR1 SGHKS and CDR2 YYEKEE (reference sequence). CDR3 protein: CASSLLAGGPSWETQYF. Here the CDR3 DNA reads TGTGCCAGCAGCTTACTAGCGGGGGGACCCTCGTGGGAGACCCAGTACTTC.